The source of this T cell receptor (beta chain) is a study of T cell responses to AZD1222 COVID-19 vaccine. The CDR3 totals 16 residues. V lost 0 bases and J lost 4; bases outside the gene matches: 8. Per germline, CDR1 SGHRS and CDR2 YFSETQ. The assay was immunoSEQ multiplex PCR, and TCRdb's table has in-frame clones only and misses some. The sample yields 97,000 or so clones, 70% to 90% seen once. This sample comprised peripheral blood, obtained on day 0 of AZD1222 vaccination. This TCR was recovered from an adult in good health. The chain has TRBV5-1 and TRBJ2-3, with 7 bases matching TRBD2. The chain's CDR3 is CASSLDPGGRADTQYF. Written as DNA, the CDR3 is TGCGCCAGCAGCTTGGACCCGGGAGGTAGGGCAGATACGCAGTATTTT.